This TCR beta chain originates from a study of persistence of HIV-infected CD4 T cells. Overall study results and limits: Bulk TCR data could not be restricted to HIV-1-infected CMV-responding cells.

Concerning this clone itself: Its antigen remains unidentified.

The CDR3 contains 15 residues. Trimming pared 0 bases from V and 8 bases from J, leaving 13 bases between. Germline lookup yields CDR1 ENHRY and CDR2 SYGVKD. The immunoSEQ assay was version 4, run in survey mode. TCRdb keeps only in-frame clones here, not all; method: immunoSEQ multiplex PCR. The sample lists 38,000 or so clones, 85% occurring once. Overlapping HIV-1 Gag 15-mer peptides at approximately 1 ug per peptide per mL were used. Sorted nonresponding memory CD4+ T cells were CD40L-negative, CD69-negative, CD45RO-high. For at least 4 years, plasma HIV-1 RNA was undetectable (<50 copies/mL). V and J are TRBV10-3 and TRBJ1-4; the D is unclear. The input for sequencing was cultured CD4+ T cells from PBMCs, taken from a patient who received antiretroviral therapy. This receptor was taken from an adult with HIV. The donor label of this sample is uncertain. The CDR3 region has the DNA TGTGCCATCAGTGAGTCTCGTAAGGACCAGGAAAAACTGTTTTTT. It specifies CAISESRKDQEKLFF.